One sample yielded the 3 T cell receptor beta chains listed below, sequenced in a study of blood T cell repertoires in COVID-19. Some clones are missing from TCRdb's copy, which holds only in-frame ones; the method was immunoSEQ multiplex PCR. The repertoire holds about 97,000 clones, 85% to 95% seen once, with 5% to 6% in the top ten. Specimen: peripheral blood. These receptors came from a man aged 45-60 years with active COVID-19.

The gene calls are TRBV5-4 and TRBJ2-7, with 7 bases lining up with TRBD1. The V and J ends lost 4 bases and 1 base, in that order; junction bases with no gene match: 8. CDR1 and CDR2 from the germline V gene are SGHNT and YYREEE (reference sequence). CDR3 length: 15 amino acids. The CDR3 here is CASSDDRAPSYEQYF. In DNA, the CDR3 is TGTGCCAGCAGCGATGACAGGGCCCCGTCCTACGAGCAGTACTTC.

V and J are TRBV3-1 (or the pseudogene TRBV3-2) and TRBJ1-2; 9 bases map to TRBD1. Germline V gives CDR1 LGHDT, CDR2 YNNKEL (reference sequence). This CDR3 has 15 amino acids. Losses at the gene ends were 0 bases for V and 11 bases for J; bases not matched to a gene: 10. CDR3 sequence reads: CASSQDKQGATQYTF. CDR3 nucleotide sequence: TGTGCCAGCAGCCAAGATAAACAGGGGGCGACCCAATACACCTTC.

The chain carries TRBV6-5 and TRBJ1-1, with 7 bases that match TRBD1. The V and J ends lost 7 bases and 5 bases, in that order; junction bases with no gene match: 10. Germline CDR1 is MNHEY and CDR2 is SVGAGI. The CDR3 is 14 residues long. CDR3 sequence: CASTWTGEGTEAFF. The CDR3 DNA sequence: TGTGCCAGCACCTGGACAGGTGAGGGGACTGAAGCTTTCTTT.